Presented here are 9 T cell receptor beta chains from one specimen sequenced in a study of CD8 T cells in ankylosing spondylitis. TCRdb fed the 5' RACE reads into MiXCR, producing one record per CDR3 protein. The table has 250,000 to 350,000 distinct CDR3 sequences, 20% seen once. Material for sequencing was blood, either unsorted or a sorted T cell fraction (not recorded which). Receptors were obtained from a female donor with ankylosing spondylitis or in good health (not recorded which).

The chain couples TRBV4-3 to TRBJ2-1; D tentatively fits TRBD1 or TRBD2 (5 bases each). The CDR3 runs 12 residues. Trimming took 3 bases from V and 12 from J, leaving 12 bases between them. Germline CDR1 reads LGHNA; CDR2 reads YSLEER. The CDR3 spells CASSHAPGPQFF. Written as DNA, the CDR3 is TGCGCCAGCAGCCATGCCCCGGGACCGCAGTTCTTC.

This clonotype was seen a handful of times. The gene calls are TRBV29-1 and TRBJ2-1; the match to TRBD1 covers 8 bases. The CDR3 runs 12 residues. CDR1 is SQVTM, CDR2 ANQGSEA, per germline. V shed 6 bases and J 8 bases; nucleotides not matched to a gene: 6. The CDR3 protein is CSVGQGSHEQFF. In DNA form, the CDR3 reads TGCAGCGTAGGACAGGGTTCCCATGAGCAGTTCTTC.

The table lists this clonotype with a few counts. The chain couples TRBV5-5 to TRBJ2-7; D is unresolved. Trimming stripped 0 bases from V and 5 bases from J, with 6 bases between. This CDR3 region has 12 residues. Germline CDR1 reads SGHKS; CDR2 reads YYEKEE (reference sequence). This chain's CDR3 is CASSLATDEQYF. For the CDR3, the DNA is TGTGCCAGCAGCTTGGCCACTGACGAGCAGTACTTC.

This clonotype was counted only a few times. This sequence joins TRBV20-1 and TRBJ2-3; 11 bases match TRBD2. Germline-derived CDR1 and CDR2 are DFQATT and SNEGSKA (reference sequence). After removal of 5 bases from V and 4 bases from J, the junction contained 5 bases not matched to a gene. This CDR3 is built from 14 residues. The CDR3 reads CSAQGLAAADTQYF. CDR3 coding DNA: TGCAGTGCTCAGGGACTAGCGGCAGCAGATACGCAGTATTTT.

The V and J genes are TRBV20-1 and TRBJ2-1, with 8 positions matching TRBD1. V gave up 4 bases and J gave up 6 bases; unmatched junction bases: 11. Germline V gives CDR1 DFQATT, CDR2 SNEGSKA (reference sequence). The CDR3 extends over 15 amino acids. The CDR3 is CSATRMGRGLNEQFF. The CDR3 nucleotides are TGCAGTGCTACGCGGATGGGCAGGGGGCTCAATGAGCAGTTCTTC.

This clonotype was seen a handful of times. The genes are TRBV20-1 and TRBJ1-1, with D possibly matching TRBD1 (5 bases). CDR1 DFQATT and CDR2 SNEGSKA come from the germline V gene (reference sequence). This CDR3 spans 15 amino acids. V gave up 4 bases and J gave up 0 bases, with 15 bases separating them. In nucleotides, the CDR3 is TGCAGTGCTACCAACCCAGTCAGGGTGAACACTGAAGCTTTCTTT. Amino acids: CSATNPVRVNTEAFF.

The rearrangement joins TRBV7-2 to TRBJ2-4; D ambiguous. V gave up 0 bases and J gave up 0 bases, with 6 bases separating them. CDR3 length: 15 amino acids. Germline-derived CDR1 and CDR2 are SGHTA and FQGNSA. Written as DNA, the CDR3 is TGTGCCAGCAGCTTAGCGCCTTCAGCCAAAAACATTCAGTACTTC. Its protein is CASSLAPSAKNIQYF. Filled out from reference TRBV7-2 and TRBJ2-4, the complete variable domain reads GAGVSQSPSNKVTEKGKDVELRCDPISGHTALYWYRQSLGQGLEFLIYFQGNSAPDKSGLPSDRFSAERTGGSVSTLTIQRTQQEDSAVYLCASSLAPSAKNIQYFGAGTRLSVL.

The table lists this clonotype with many counts. CDR3 sequence: CSARGSTDTQYF. The DNA of the CDR3 is TGCAGTGCCCGAGGAAGCACAGATACGCAGTATTTT. The chain is built from TRBV20-1 and TRBJ2-3; D gene uncertain. V lost 6 bases to trimming and J lost 0 bases, with 7 bases between them. Germline CDR1 reads DFQATT; CDR2 reads SNEGSKA (reference sequence). This CDR3 spans 12 amino acids.

The rearrangement links TRBV12-3 or TRBV12-4 to TRBJ2-7; D may be TRBD2 (6 bases). Trimming took off 6 bases at V and 5 bases at J, with 14 bases between the two ends. The CDR3 totals 13 residues. The CDR3 bases are TGTGCCAGCAGCCTTAGGCGGGGAGACGAGCAGTACTTC. Its translation is CASSLRRGDEQYF.